The rows below give T cell receptor beta chains drawn from one sample of a study of blood T cell repertoires in COVID-19. Clones were sequenced by immunoSEQ multiplex PCR, and TCRdb holds only the in-frame ones, with some missing. The repertoire holds 120,000 to 150,000 clones, roughly 80% seen once, with around 8.6% in the top ten. The material sequenced was peripheral blood. The receptor set was obtained from a human donor in a cohort sampled during active COVID-19. Each CDR3 is given with its conserved first and last residue. The order of the fields is CDR3 protein, CDR3 DNA, V gene, D gene, clone size, J gene. D genes are given only for firm matches. A row's size may be missing; if present it is once, few, many or a size class.

cdr3_aa: CASTSFTEAFF
cdr3_nt: TGTGCCAGCACCTCGTTTACTGAAGCTTTCTTT
v_call: TRBV3-1/TRBV3-2
d_call: NA
clone_size: NA
j_call: TRBJ1-1

cdr3_aa: CASSPQGRVGTEAFF
cdr3_nt: TGTGCCAGTAGTCCGCAGGGCAGGGTCGGCACTGAAGCTTTCTTT
v_call: TRBV19
d_call: NA
clone_size: NA
j_call: TRBJ1-1

cdr3_aa: CASSLRDRANTGELFF
cdr3_nt: TGTGCCAGCAGTCTCCGGGACAGGGCTAACACCGGGGAGCTGTTTTTT
v_call: TRBV6-2/TRBV6-3
d_call: TRBD1
clone_size: NA
j_call: TRBJ2-2

cdr3_aa: CSASGRAWSEAFF
cdr3_nt: TGCAGTGCTAGTGGCAGGGCCTGGTCTGAAGCTTTCTTT
v_call: TRBV20-1
d_call: NA
clone_size: once
j_call: TRBJ1-1

cdr3_aa: CATSEAGRDTQYF
cdr3_nt: TGTGCCACCAGTGAGGCAGGGCGCGATACGCAGTATTTT
v_call: TRBV24-1
d_call: NA
clone_size: NA
j_call: TRBJ2-3

cdr3_aa: CASSSPGTGGRVEQFF
cdr3_nt: TGTGCCAGCAGCTCTCCCGGGACAGGGGGTAGGGTGGAGCAGTTCTTC
v_call: TRBV7-2
d_call: TRBD1
clone_size: NA
j_call: TRBJ2-1

cdr3_aa: CASNRGGETQYF
cdr3_nt: TGTGCCAGCAACAGGGGGGGAGAGACCCAGTACTTC
v_call: TRBV2
d_call: NA
clone_size: NA
j_call: TRBJ2-5

cdr3_aa: CASSQVGGAGELFF
cdr3_nt: TGTGCCAGCAGCCAAGTTGGGGGCGCCGGGGAGCTGTTTTTT
v_call: TRBV3-1/TRBV3-2
d_call: NA
clone_size: NA
j_call: TRBJ2-2

cdr3_aa: CASRHGQGTNEKLFF
cdr3_nt: TGTGCCAGCAGACACGGACAGGGCACTAATGAAAAACTGTTTTTT
v_call: TRBV11-2
d_call: TRBD1
clone_size: NA
j_call: TRBJ1-4

cdr3_aa: CASSLMGGTEAFF
cdr3_nt: TGTGCCAGCAGCTTGATGGGAGGCACTGAAGCTTTCTTT
v_call: TRBV5-5
d_call: NA
clone_size: NA
j_call: TRBJ1-1

cdr3_aa: CASSLNRGEDTQYF
cdr3_nt: TGTGCCAGCAGCTTAAACAGGGGGGAGGATACGCAGTATTTT
v_call: TRBV11-2
d_call: TRBD1
clone_size: NA
j_call: TRBJ2-3

cdr3_aa: CASSREVGRAQRSTIYF
cdr3_nt: TGTGCCAGCAGCCGGGAGGTGGGCAGGGCGCAAAGAAGCACCATATATTTT
v_call: TRBV7-2
d_call: NA
clone_size: NA
j_call: TRBJ1-3

cdr3_aa: CASSLSRQGSNQPQHF
cdr3_nt: TGTGCCAGCAGTTTATCCCGACAGGGGAGCAATCAGCCCCAGCATTTT
v_call: TRBV27
d_call: TRBD1
clone_size: NA
j_call: TRBJ1-5

cdr3_aa: CASSQEYEQYF
cdr3_nt: TGTGCCAGCAGCCAAGAGTATGAGCAGTACTTC
v_call: TRBV3-1/TRBV3-2
d_call: NA
clone_size: few
j_call: TRBJ2-7

cdr3_aa: CSVELGASGHGYTF
cdr3_nt: TGCAGCGTTGAGCTGGGGGCCTCAGGGCATGGCTACACCTTC
v_call: TRBV29-1
d_call: NA
clone_size: NA
j_call: TRBJ1-2